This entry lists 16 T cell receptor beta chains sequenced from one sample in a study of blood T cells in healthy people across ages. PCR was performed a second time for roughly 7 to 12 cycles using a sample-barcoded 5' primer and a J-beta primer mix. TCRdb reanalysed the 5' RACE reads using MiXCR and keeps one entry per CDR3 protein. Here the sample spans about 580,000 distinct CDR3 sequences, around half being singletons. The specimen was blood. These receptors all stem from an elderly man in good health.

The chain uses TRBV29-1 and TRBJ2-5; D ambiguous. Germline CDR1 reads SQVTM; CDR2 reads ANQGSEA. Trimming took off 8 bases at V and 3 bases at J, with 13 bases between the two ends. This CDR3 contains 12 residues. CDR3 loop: CSIHGPEETQYF. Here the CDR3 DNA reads TGCAGCATCCATGGCCCTGAAGAGACCCAGTACTTC.

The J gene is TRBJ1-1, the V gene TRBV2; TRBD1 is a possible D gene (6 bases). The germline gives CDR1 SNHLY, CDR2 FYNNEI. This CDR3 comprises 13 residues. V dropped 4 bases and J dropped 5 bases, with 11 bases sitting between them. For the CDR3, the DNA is TGTGCCAGCAGTGGGGGGGGGCGGACTGAAGCTTTCTTT. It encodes CASSGGGRTEAFF.

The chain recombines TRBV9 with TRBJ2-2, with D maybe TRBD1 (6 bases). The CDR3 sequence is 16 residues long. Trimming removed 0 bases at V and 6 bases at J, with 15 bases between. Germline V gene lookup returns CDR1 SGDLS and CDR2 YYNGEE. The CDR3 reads CASSVAVAGAAGELFF. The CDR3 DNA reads TGTGCCAGCAGCGTAGCAGTGGCAGGGGCCGCCGGGGAGCTGTTTTTT.

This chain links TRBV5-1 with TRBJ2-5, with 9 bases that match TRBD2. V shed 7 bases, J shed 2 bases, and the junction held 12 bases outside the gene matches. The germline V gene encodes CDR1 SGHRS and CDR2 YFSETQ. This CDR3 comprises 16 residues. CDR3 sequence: CASRGERGAVQETQYF. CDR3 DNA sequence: TGCGCCAGCCGAGGGGAGCGGGGGGCCGTACAAGAGACCCAGTACTTC.

The CDR3 loop is CASSLPDNIKPQHF. CDR3 nucleotides: TGTGCCAGCAGTTTACCCGACAATATCAAGCCCCAGCATTTT. The genes are TRBV28 and TRBJ1-5; D is unresolved. Trimming took 2 bases from V and 8 from J, leaving 13 bases between them. The germline CDR1 and CDR2 sequences are MDHEN and SYDVKM. CDR3 length: 14 amino acids.

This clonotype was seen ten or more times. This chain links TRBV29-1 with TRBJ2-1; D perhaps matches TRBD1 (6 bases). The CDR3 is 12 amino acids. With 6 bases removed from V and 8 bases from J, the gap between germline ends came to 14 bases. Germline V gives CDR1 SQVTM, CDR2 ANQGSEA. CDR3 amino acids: CSVLQGIDEQFF. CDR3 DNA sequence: TGCAGCGTGCTACAGGGTATCGATGAGCAGTTCTTC.

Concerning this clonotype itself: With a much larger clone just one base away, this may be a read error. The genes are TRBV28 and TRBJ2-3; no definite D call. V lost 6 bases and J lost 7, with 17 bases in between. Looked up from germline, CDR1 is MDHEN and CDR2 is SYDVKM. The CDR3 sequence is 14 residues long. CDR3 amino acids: CASRDTPPGYTQYF. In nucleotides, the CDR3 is TGTGCCAGCAGGGATACACCCCCAGGTTATACGCAGTATTTT.

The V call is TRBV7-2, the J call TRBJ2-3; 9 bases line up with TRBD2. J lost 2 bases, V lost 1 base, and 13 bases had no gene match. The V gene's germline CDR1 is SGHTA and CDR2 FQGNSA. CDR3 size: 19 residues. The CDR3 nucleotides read TGTGCCAGCAGCTTAGTACCGGGACTAGCCCTAACATCCACAGATACGCAGTATTTT. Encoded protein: CASSLVPGLALTSTDTQYF.

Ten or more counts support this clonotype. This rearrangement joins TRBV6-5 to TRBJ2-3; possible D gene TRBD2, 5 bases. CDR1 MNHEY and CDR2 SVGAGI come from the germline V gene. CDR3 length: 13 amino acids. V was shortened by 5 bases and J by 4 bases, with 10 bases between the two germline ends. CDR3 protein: CASSRAGPDTQYF. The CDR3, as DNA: TGTGCCAGCAGTAGGGCGGGTCCAGATACGCAGTATTTT.

The CDR3 DNA is TGTGCCAGCAGCCTGACTAGCGCAACAAACATTCAGTACTTC. It encodes CASSLTSATNIQYF. The chain has TRBV11-3 and TRBJ2-4; TRBD2 matches at 8 bases. There are 14 residues in the CDR3. The trim removed 5 bases at V and 6 bases at J, leaving 6 bases unmatched. In germline, CDR1 is SGHNT, CDR2 YENEEA.

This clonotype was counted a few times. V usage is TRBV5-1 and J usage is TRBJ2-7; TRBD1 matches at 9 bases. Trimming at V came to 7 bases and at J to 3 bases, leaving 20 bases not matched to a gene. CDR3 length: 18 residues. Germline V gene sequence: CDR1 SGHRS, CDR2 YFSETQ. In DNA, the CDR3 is TGCGCCAGCCAGAGGGGACAGGGCGCCCAAACCCTCATCTACGAGCAGTACTTC. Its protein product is CASQRGQGAQTLIYEQYF.

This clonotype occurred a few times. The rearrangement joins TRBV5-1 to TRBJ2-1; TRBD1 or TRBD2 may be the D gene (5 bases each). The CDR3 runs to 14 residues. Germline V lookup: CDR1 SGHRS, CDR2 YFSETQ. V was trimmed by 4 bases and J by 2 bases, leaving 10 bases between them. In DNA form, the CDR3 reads TGCGCCAGCAGCGGGACCGTCACCTACAATGAGCAGTTCTTC. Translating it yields CASSGTVTYNEQFF. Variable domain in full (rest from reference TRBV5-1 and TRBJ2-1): KAGVTQTPRYLIKTRGQQVTLSCSPISGHRSVSWYQQTPGQGLQFLFEYFSETQRNKGNFPGRFSGRQFSNSRSEMNVSTLELGDSALYLCASSGTVTYNEQFFGPGTRLTVL.

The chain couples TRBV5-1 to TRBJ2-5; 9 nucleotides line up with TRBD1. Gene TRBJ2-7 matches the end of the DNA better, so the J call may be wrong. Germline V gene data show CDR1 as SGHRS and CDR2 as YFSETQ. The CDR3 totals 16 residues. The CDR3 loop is CASSLVGTGRVYEQYF. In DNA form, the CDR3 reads TGCGCCAGCAGCTTGGTTGGGACAGGGAGAGTCTACGAGCAGTACTTC.

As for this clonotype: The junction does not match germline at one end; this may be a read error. The CDR3 DNA reads as TGTGCCAGCCAAGGAGACAATCAGCCCCGGCATTTT. It yields the protein CASQGDNQPRHF. The chain couples TRBV7-9 to TRBJ1-5; no reliable D call. Germline V gene sequence: CDR1 SEHNR, CDR2 FQNEAQ (reference sequence). This CDR3 contains 12 residues.

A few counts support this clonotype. For the CDR3, the DNA is TGCAGTGCCCCGGTAGTAGGGATGAACACTGAAGCTTTCTTT. Encoded protein: CSAPVVGMNTEAFF. This rearrangement joins TRBV20-1 to TRBJ1-1; D gene uncertain. V shed 6 bases and J shed 0 bases, with 14 bases lying between them. The CDR3 totals 14 residues. The germline gives CDR1 DFQATT, CDR2 SNEGSKA (reference sequence).

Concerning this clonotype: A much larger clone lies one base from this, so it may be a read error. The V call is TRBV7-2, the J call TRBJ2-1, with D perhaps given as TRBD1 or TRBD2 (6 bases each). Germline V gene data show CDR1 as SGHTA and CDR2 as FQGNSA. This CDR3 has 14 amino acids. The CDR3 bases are TGTGCCAGCAGCGTAGCGGCAGGGGAGAATGAGCAGTTCTTC. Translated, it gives CASSVAAGENEQFF.